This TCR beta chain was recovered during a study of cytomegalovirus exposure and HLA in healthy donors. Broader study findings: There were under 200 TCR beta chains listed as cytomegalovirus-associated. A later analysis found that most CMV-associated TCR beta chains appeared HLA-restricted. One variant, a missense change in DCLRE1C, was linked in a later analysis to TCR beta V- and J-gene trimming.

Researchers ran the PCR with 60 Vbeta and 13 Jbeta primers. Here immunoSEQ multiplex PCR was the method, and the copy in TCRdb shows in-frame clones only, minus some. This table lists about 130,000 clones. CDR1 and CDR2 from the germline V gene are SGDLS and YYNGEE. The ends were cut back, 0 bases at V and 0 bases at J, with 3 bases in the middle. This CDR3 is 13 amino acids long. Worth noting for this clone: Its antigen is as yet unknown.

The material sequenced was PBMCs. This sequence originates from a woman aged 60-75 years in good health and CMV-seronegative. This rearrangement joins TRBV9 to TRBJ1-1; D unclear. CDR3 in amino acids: CASSVVLNTEAFF. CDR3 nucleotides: TGTGCCAGCAGCGTAGTCTTGAACACTGAAGCTTTCTTT.